This is a list of T cell receptor beta chains from one sample in a study of long-term antiretroviral therapy in people with HIV. Method: immunoSEQ multiplex PCR; TCRdb's copy keeps in-frame clones and lacks some. Of about 39,000 clones listed, over 70% are singletons. This material consisted of unsorted PBMCs, taken 0.6 years after starting antiretroviral therapy. These receptors were taken from a man aged 18 to 35 with HIV. CDR3s include the opening cysteine and the closing phenylalanine or tryptophan. The order of the fields is CDR3 length, J gene, V gene, D gene, clone size, CDR3 protein, CDR3 DNA. A D gene is named only where the DNA matches it firmly. Clone size is not always given. Where it is, it says once, few, many or a class for expanded clones.

>13|TRBJ2-3|TRBV7-8|NA|NA
CATLEASTDTQYF
TGTGCCACCCTCGAAGCTAGCACAGATACGCAGTATTTT
>16|TRBJ2-1|TRBV5-1|TRBD2|NA
CASSMKAGVGYNEQFF
TGCGCCAGCAGCATGAAAGCGGGAGTGGGCTACAATGAGCAGTTCTTC
>13|TRBJ2-7|TRBV7-2|TRBD2|few
CASSLAGAYEQYF
TGTGCCAGCAGCCTAGCGGGAGCATACGAGCAGTACTTC
>12|TRBJ2-1|TRBV28|NA|once
CASSLLGDEQFF
TGTGCCAGCAGTTTATTGGGGGATGAGCAGTTCTTC
>12|TRBJ1-1|TRBV30|NA|NA
CAWSMVNTEAFF
TGTGCCTGGAGTATGGTAAACACTGAAGCTTTCTTT
>12|TRBJ2-1|TRBV5-1|NA|NA
CASSLGSNEQFF
TGCGCCAGCAGCTTGGGTAGCAATGAGCAGTTCTTC
>15|TRBJ2-7|TRBV19|TRBD1|NA
CASSALTGDYYEQYF
TGTGCCAGTAGTGCCCTGACAGGGGATTACTACGAGCAGTACTTC
>13|TRBJ1-1|TRBV27|NA|NA
CASSYREGTEAFF
TGTGCCAGCAGTTACAGGGAAGGCACTGAAGCTTTCTTT
>13|TRBJ2-7|TRBV28|TRBD2|once
CAAAGGDYLEQYF
TGTGCCGCAGCTGGGGGGGATTACCTCGAGCAGTACTTC
>16|TRBJ1-1|TRBV2|NA|once
CASSRRTSLMNTEAFF
TGTGCCAGCAGTCGCCGGACAAGCCTCATGAACACTGAAGCTTTCTTT
>16|TRBJ2-1|TRBV27|TRBD2|NA
CASSLGVAGGLGEQFF
TGTGCCAGCAGTTTGGGGGTAGCGGGAGGGCTGGGTGAGCAGTTCTTC
>13|TRBJ2-2|TRBV7-2|NA|NA
CASSRENTGELFF
TGTGCCAGCAGTCGAGAGAACACCGGGGAGCTGTTTTTT
>17|TRBJ2-7|TRBV15|TRBD1|NA
CATSRILTGARPYEQYF
TGTGCCACCAGCAGAATCTTAACAGGGGCTAGACCCTACGAGCAGTACTTC
>17|TRBJ1-5|TRBV4-2|NA|NA
CASSQDRGQGPDQPQHF
TGTGCCAGCAGCCAAGATCGCGGGCAGGGTCCTGATCAGCCCCAGCATTTT
>15|TRBJ1-1|TRBV27|NA|NA
CASSSEGTMNTEAFF
TGTGCCAGCAGTTCAGAGGGAACCATGAACACTGAAGCTTTCTTT
>16|TRBJ1-3|TRBV7-2|NA|NA
CASSPDFWSSGNTIYF
TGTGCCAGCAGCCCCGACTTCTGGAGCTCTGGAAACACCATATATTTT
>15|TRBJ2-3|TRBV2|TRBD2|NA
CASSVRGSFTDTQYF
TGTGCCAGCAGTGTTCGCGGGAGTTTTACAGATACGCAGTATTTT
>15|TRBJ2-1|TRBV9|NA|NA
CASSAGPSSYNEQFF
TGTGCCAGCAGCGCCGGACCTAGCTCCTACAATGAGCAGTTCTTC
>13|TRBJ1-2|TRBV7-9|NA|few
CASSDDGVDGYTF
TGTGCCAGCAGCGACGACGGGGTTGATGGCTACACCTTC
>16|TRBJ2-1|TRBV7-9|TRBD2|NA
CASSLLTGGIYNEQFF
TGTGCCAGCAGCTTACTAACGGGAGGTATATACAATGAGCAGTTCTTC
>15|TRBJ2-1|TRBV28|TRBD2|NA
CASSFRGGRYNEQFF
TGTGCCAGCAGTTTCAGGGGCGGGAGGTACAATGAGCAGTTCTTC
>15|TRBJ2-1|TRBV5-4|NA|NA
CASSSPGYSYNEQFF
TGTGCCAGCAGCTCCCCAGGGTACTCCTACAATGAGCAGTTCTTC
>15|TRBJ2-5|TRBV7-8|TRBD2|NA
CASSLGLAGVETQYF
TGTGCCAGCAGCTTAGGGCTAGCGGGAGTTGAGACCCAGTACTTC
>15|TRBJ1-2|TRBV2|TRBD1|few
CASSELQGAGYGYTF
TGTGCCAGCAGCGAGTTACAGGGGGCAGGCTATGGCTACACCTTC